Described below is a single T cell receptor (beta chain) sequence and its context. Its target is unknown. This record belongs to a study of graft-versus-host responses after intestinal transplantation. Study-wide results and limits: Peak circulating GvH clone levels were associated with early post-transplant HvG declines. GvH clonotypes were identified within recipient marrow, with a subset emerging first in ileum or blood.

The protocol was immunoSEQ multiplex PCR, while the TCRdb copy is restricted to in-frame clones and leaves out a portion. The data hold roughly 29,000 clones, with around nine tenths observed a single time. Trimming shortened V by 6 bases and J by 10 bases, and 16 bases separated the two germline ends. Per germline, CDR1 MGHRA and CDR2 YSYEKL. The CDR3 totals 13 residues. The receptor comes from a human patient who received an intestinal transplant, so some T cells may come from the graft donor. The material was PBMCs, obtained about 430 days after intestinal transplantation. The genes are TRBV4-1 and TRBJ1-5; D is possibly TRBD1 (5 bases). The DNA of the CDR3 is TGCGCCAGCAGTCCCGGAGGGAGGGGACCCCAGCATTTT. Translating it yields CASSPGGRGPQHF.